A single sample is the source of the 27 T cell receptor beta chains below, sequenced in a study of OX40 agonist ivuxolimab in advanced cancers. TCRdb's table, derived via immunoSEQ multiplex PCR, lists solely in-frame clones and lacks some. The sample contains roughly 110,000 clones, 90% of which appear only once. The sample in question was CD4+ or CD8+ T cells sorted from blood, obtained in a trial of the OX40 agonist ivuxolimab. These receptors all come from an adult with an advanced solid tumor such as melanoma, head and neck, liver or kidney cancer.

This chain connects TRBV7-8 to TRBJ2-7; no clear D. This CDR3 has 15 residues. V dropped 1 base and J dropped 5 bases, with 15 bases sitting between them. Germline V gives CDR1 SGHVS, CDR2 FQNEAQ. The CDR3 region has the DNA TGTGCCAGCAGCTTAGGAGTGGGATACTGGGACGAGCAGTACTTC. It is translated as CASSLGVGYWDEQYF.

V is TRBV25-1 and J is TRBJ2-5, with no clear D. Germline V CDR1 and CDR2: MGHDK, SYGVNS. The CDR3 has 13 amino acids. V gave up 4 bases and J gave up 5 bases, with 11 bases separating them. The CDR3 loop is CASSVAAGETQYF. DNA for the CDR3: TGTGCCAGCAGTGTGGCAGCCGGGGAGACCCAGTACTTC.

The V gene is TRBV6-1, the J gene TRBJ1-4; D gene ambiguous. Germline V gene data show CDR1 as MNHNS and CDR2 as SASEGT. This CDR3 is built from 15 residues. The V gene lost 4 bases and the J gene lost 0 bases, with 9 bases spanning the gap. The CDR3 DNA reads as TGTGCCAGCAGTGCCTCTAGTGCAACTAATGAAAAACTGTTTTTT. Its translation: CASSASSATNEKLFF.

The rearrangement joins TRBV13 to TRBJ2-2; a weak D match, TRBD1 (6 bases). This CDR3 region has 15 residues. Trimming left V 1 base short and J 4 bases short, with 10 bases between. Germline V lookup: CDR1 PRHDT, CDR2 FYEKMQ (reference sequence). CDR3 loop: CASSLAGVLTGELFF. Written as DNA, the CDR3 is TGTGCCAGCAGCTTAGCAGGGGTCCTCACCGGGGAGCTGTTTTTT.

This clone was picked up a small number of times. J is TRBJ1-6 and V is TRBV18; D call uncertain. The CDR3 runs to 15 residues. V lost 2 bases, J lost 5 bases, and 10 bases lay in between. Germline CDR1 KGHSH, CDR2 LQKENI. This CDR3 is CASSPAGLDNSPLHF. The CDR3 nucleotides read TGTGCCAGCTCACCAGCCGGCCTAGATAATTCACCCCTCCACTTT.

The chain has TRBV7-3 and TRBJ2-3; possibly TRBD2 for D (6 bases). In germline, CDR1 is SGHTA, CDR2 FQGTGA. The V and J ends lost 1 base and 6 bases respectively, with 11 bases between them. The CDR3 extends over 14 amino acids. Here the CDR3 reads CASSLNIAADTQYF. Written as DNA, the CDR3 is TGTGCCAGCAGCTTAAATATAGCGGCGGATACGCAGTATTTT.

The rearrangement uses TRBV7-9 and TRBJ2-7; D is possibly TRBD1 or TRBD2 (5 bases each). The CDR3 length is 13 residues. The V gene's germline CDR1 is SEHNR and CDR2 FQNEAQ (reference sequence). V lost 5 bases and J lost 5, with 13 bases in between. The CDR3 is CASSPPGPHEQYF. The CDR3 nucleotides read TGTGCCAGCAGCCCGCCGGGACCACACGAGCAGTACTTC.

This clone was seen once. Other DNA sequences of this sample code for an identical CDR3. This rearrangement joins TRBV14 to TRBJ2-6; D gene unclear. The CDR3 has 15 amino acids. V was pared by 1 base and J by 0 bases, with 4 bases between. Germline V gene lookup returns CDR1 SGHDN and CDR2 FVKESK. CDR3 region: CASSQGGSGANVLTF. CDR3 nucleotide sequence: TGTGCCAGCAGCCAAGGCGGCTCTGGGGCCAACGTCCTGACTTTC.

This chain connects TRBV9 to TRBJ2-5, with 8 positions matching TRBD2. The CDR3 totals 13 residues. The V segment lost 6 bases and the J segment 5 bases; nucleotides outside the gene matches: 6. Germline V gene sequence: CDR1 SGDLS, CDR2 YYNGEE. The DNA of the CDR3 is TGTGCCAGCACGGGGGGGCCTGGGGAGACCCAGTACTTC. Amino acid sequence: CASTGGPGETQYF.

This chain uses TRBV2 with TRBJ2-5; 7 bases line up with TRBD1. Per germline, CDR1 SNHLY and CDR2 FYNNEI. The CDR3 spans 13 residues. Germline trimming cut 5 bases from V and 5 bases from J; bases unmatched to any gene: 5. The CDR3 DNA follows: TGTGCCAGCAGTAAAGACAGGGTCGAGACCCAGTACTTC. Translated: CASSKDRVETQYF.

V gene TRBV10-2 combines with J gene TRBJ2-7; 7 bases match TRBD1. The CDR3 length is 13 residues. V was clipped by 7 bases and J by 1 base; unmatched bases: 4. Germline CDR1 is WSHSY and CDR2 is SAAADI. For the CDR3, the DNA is TGCGCCAGCAATAAGGACAGGTCCTACGAGCAGTACTTC. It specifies CASNKDRSYEQYF.

The CDR3 DNA sequence: TGCAGCGTTGGGGGGACGGGTAGCAATCAGCCCCAGCATTTT. It yields the protein CSVGGTGSNQPQHF. This chain uses TRBV29-1 with TRBJ1-5, with D perhaps matching TRBD1 (5 bases). V was shortened by 4 bases and J by 0 bases, with 10 bases between the two germline ends. Germline lookup yields CDR1 SQVTM and CDR2 ANQGSEA. The CDR3 consists of 14 residues.

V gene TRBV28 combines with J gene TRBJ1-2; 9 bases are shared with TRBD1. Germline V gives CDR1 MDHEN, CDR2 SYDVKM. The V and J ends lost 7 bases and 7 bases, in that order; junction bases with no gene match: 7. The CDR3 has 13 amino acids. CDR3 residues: CASTIRTGAGYTF. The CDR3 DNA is TGTGCCAGCACTATAAGGACAGGGGCTGGCTACACCTTC.

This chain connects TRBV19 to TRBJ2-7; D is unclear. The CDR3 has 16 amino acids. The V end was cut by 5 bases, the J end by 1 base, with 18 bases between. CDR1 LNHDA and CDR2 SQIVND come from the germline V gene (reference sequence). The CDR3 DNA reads TGTGCCAGTAGTCCACGCGAACGGTCCGATTCCTACGAGCAGTACTTC. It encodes CASSPRERSDSYEQYF.

CDR3 bases: TGTGCCAGCAGCTATACGACAGGGACGGACTATGGCTACACCTTC. Residues: CASSYTTGTDYGYTF. This chain uses TRBV7-2 with TRBJ1-2; 7 bases line up with TRBD1. The CDR3 contains 15 residues. CDR1 SGHTA and CDR2 FQGNSA come from the germline V gene. V lost 4 bases to trimming and J lost 3 bases; unmatched junction nucleotides: 8.

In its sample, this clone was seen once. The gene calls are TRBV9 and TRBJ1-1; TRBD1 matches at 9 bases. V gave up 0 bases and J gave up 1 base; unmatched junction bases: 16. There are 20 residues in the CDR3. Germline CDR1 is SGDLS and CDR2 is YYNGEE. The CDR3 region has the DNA TGTGCCAGCAGCGTAGGTACCTTCGTGGGACAGGGACGTAGGAACACTGAAGCTTTCTTT. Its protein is CASSVGTFVGQGRRNTEAFF. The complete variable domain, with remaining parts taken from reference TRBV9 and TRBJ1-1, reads DSGVTQTPKHLITATGQRVTLRCSPRSGDLSVYWYQQSLDQGLQFLIQYYNGEERAKGNILERFSAQQFPDLHSELNLSSLELGDSALYFCASSVGTFVGQGRRNTEAFFGQGTRLTVV.

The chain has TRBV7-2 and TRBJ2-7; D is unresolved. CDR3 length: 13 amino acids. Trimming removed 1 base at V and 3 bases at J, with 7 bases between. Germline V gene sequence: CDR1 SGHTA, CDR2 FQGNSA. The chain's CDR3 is CASSLVHNYEQYF. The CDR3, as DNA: TGTGCCAGCAGCTTAGTTCATAACTACGAGCAGTACTTC. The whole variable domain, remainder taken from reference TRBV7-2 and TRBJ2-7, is GAGVSQSPSNKVTEKGKDVELRCDPISGHTALYWYRQSLGQGLEFLIYFQGNSAPDKSGLPSDRFSAERTGGSVSTLTIQRTQQEDSAVYLCASSLVHNYEQYFGPGTRLTVT.

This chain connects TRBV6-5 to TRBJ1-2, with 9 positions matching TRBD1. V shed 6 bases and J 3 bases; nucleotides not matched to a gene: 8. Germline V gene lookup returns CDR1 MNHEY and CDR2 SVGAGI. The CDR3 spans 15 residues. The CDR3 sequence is CASSPGTGLYYGYTF. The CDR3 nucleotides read TGTGCCAGCAGCCCCGGGACAGGGCTCTACTATGGCTACACCTTC.

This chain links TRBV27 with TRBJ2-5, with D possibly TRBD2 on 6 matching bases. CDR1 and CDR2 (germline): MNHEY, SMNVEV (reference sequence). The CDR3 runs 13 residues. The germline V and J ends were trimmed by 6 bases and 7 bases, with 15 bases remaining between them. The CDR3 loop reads CASRPNTGGTQYF. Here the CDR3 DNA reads TGTGCCAGCAGACCCAATACCGGGGGGACCCAGTACTTC.

CDR3 residues: CASSMGQGEKQPQHF. The DNA of the CDR3 is TGTGCCAGTAGTATGGGACAGGGGGAAAAACAGCCCCAGCATTTT. V usage is TRBV19 and J usage is TRBJ1-5; TRBD1 agrees at 11 bases. The CDR3 loop spans 15 amino acids. Germline V CDR1 and CDR2: LNHDA, SQIVND (reference sequence). The trim removed 3 bases at V and 7 bases at J, leaving 5 bases unmatched.

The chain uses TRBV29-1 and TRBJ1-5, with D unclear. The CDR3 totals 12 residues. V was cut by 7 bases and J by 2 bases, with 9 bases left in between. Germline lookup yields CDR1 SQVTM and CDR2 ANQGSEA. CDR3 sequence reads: CSAGGGNQPQHF. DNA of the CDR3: TGCAGCGCGGGCGGCGGCAATCAGCCCCAGCATTTT.

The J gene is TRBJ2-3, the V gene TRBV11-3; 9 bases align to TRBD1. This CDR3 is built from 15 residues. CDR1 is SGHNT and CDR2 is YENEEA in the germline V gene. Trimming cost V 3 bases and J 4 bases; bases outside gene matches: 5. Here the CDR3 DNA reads TGTGCCAGCAGCTTGGGACAGGGAAGATCAGATACGCAGTATTTT. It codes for CASSLGQGRSDTQYF.

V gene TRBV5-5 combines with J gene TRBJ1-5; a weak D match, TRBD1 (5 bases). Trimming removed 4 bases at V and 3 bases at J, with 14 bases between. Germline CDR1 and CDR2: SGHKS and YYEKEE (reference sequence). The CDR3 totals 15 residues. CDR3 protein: CASSPGTANNQPQHF. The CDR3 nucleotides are TGTGCCAGCAGCCCTGGGACGGCTAACAATCAGCCCCAGCATTTT.

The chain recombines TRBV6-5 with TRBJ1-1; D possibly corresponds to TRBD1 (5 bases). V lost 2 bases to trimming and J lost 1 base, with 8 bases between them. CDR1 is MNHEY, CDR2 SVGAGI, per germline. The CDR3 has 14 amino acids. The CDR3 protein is CASSYGQPNTEAFF. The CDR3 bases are TGTGCCAGCAGTTACGGACAACCGAACACTGAAGCTTTCTTT.

Written as DNA, the CDR3 is TGTGCCTGGACTAAGCCCCTAGAGACCCAGTACTTC. This sequence encodes CAWTKPLETQYF. This chain connects TRBV30 to TRBJ2-5; D is unclear. The CDR3 totals 12 residues. V was pared by 4 bases and J by 4 bases, with 10 bases between. The germline CDR1 and CDR2 sequences are GTSNPN and SVGIG (reference sequence).

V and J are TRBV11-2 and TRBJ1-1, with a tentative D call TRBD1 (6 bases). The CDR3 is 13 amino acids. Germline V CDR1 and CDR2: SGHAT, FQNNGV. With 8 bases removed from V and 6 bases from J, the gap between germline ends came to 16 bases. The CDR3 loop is CASAGQGWAEAFF. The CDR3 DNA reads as TGTGCCAGCGCCGGTCAGGGGTGGGCTGAAGCTTTCTTT.

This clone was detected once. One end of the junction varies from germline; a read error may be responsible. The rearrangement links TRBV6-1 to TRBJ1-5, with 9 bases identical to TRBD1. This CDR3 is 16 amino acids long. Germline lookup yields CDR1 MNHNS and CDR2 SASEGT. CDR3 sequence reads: CASREGQGSGNQPQHF. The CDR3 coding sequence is TGTGCCAGCAGAGAAGGACAGGGGAGCGGCAATCAGCCCCAGCATTTT.